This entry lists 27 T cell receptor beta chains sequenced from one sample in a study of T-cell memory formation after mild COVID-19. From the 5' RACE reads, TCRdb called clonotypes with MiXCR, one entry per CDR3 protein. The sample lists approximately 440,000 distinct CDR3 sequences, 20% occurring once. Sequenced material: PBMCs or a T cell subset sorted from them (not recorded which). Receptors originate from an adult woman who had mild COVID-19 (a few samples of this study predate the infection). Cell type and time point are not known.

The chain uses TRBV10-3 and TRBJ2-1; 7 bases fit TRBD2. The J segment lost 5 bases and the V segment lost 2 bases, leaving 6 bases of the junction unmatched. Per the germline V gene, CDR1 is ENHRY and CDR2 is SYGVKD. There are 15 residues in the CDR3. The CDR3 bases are TGTGCCATCAGTGAGAGCGGGAAGGGCCACAATGAGCAGTTCTTC. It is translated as CAISESGKGHNEQFF.

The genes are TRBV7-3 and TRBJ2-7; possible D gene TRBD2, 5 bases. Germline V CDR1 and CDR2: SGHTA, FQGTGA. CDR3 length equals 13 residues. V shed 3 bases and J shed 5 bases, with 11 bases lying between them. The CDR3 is CASSFGVDHEQYF. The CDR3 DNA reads TGTGCCAGCAGCTTCGGGGTGGACCACGAGCAGTACTTC.

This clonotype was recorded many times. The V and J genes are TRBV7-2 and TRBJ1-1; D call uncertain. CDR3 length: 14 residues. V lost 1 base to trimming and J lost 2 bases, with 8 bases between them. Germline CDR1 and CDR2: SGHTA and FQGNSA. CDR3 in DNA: TGTGCCAGCAGCTTAGTTAGGTTAAACACTGAAGCTTTCTTT. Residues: CASSLVRLNTEAFF.

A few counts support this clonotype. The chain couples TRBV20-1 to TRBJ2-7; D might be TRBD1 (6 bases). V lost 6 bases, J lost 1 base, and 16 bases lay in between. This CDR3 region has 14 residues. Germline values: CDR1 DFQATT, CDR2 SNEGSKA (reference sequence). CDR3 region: CSAQSRGRSYEQYF. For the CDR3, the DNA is TGCAGTGCCCAGAGCAGGGGAAGGTCCTACGAGCAGTACTTC.

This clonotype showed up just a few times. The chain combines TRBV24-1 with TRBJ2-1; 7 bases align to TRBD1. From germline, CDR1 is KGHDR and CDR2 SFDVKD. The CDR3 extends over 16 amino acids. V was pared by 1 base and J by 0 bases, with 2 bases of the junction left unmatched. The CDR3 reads CATSDFSGGSYNEQFF. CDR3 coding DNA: TGTGCCACCAGTGATTTCTCAGGGGGCTCCTACAATGAGCAGTTCTTC.

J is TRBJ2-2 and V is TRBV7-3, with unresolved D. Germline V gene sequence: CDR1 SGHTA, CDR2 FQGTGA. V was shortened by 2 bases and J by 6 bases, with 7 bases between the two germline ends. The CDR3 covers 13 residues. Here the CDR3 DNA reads TGTGCCAGCAGCTTAGACCAACCCGGGGAGCTGTTTTTT. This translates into CASSLDQPGELFF.

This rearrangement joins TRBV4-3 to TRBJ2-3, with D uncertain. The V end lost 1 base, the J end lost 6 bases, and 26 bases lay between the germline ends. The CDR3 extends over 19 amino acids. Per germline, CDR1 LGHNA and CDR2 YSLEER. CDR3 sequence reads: CASSQATLGFNPGSDTQYF. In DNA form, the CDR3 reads TGCGCCAGCAGCCAAGCTACCCTCGGGTTCAACCCTGGTTCGGATACGCAGTATTTT.

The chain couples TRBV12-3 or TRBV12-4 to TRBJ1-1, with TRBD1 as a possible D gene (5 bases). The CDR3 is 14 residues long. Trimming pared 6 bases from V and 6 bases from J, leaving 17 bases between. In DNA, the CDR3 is TGTGCCAGCAGATGGACGGGTCAGGGCTCTGAAGCTTTCTTT. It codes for CASRWTGQGSEAFF.

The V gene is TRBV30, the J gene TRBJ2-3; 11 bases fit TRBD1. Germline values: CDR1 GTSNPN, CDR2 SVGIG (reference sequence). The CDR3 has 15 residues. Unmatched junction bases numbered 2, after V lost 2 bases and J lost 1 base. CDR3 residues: CAWSPGQGGTDTQYF. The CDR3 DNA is TGTGCCTGGAGTCCGGGACAGGGGGGCACAGATACGCAGTATTTT.

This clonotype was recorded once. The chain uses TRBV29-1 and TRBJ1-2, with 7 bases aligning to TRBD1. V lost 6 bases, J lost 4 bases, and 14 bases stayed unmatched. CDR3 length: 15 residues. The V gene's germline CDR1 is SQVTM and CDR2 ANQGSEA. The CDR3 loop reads CSVFTQLRGIYGYTF. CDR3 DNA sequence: TGCAGCGTATTCACCCAACTCAGGGGGATCTATGGCTACACCTTC.

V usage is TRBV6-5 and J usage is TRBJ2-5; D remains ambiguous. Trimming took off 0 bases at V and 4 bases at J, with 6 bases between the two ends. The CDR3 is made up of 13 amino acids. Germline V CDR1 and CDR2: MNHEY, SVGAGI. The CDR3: CASSYSSRETQYF. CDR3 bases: TGTGCCAGCAGTTACTCCTCTAGAGAGACCCAGTACTTC.

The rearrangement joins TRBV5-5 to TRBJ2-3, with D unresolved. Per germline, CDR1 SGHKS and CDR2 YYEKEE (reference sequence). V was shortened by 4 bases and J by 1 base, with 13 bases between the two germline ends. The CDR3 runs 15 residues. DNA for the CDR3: TGTGCCAGCAGCCCAATTTTGGGTCGCACAGATACGCAGTATTTT. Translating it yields CASSPILGRTDTQYF.

The CDR3 region has the DNA TGTGCCAGCTCAGTACCGGGACTCCCAGTACCCCCGTACTTC. Translating gives CASSVPGLPVPPYF. The chain carries TRBV18 and TRBJ2-7, with D perhaps TRBD2 (6 bases). Trimming removed 5 bases at V and 12 bases at J, with 23 bases between. Germline CDR1 KGHSH, CDR2 LQKENI. This CDR3 comprises 14 residues.

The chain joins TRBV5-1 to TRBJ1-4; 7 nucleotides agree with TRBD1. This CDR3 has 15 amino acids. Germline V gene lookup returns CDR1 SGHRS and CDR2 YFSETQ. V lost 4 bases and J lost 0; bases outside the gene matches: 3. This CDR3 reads CASSQQGATNEKLFF. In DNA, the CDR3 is TGCGCCAGCAGCCAGCAGGGGGCAACTAATGAAAAACTGTTTTTT. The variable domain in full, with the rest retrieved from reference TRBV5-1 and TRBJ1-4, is KAGVTQTPRYLIKTRGQQVTLSCSPISGHRSVSWYQQTPGQGLQFLFEYFSETQRNKGNFPGRFSGRQFSNSRSEMNVSTLELGDSALYLCASSQQGATNEKLFFGSGTQLSVL.

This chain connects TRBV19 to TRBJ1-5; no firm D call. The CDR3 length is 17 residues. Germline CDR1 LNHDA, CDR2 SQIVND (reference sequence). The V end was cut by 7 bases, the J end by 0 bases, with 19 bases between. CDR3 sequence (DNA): TGTGCCAGTACTAAGAACGTTGGTTTCACTAGCAATCAGCCCCAGCATTTT. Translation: CASTKNVGFTSNQPQHF.

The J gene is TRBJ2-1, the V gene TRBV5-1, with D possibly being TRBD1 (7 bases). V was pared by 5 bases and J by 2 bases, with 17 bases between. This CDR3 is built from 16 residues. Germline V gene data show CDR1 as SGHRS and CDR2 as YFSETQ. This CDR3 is CASSWKGRGAYNEQFF. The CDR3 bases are TGCGCCAGCAGTTGGAAAGGCAGGGGGGCCTACAATGAGCAGTTCTTC. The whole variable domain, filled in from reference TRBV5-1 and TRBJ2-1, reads KAGVTQTPRYLIKTRGQQVTLSCSPISGHRSVSWYQQTPGQGLQFLFEYFSETQRNKGNFPGRFSGRQFSNSRSEMNVSTLELGDSALYLCASSWKGRGAYNEQFFGPGTRLTVL.

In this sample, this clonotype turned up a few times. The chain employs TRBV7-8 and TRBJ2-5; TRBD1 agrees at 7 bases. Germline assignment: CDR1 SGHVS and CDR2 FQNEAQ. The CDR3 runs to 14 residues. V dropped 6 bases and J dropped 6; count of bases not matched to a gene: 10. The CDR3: CASRTETGLKTQYF. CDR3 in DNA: TGTGCCAGCAGAACCGAGACAGGGTTGAAGACCCAGTACTTC.

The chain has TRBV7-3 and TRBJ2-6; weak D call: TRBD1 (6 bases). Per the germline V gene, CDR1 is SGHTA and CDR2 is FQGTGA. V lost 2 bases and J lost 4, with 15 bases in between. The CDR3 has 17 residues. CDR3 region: CASSLQGSLGGANVLTF. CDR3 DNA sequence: TGTGCCAGCAGCTTACAGGGGTCTCTGGGGGGGGCCAACGTCCTGACTTTC.

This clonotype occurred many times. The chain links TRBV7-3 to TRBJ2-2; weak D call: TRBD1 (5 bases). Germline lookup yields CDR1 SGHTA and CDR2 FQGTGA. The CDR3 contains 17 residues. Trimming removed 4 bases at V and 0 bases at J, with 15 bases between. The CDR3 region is CASSSNPSTANTGELFF. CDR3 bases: TGTGCCAGCAGCTCTAACCCATCGACAGCGAACACCGGGGAGCTGTTTTTT.

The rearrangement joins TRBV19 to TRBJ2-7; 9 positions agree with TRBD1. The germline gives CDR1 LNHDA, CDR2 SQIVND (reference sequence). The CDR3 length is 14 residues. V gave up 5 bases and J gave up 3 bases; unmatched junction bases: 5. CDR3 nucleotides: TGTGCCAGTAGTTCAAGACAGGGGGACTACGAGCAGTACTTC. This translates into CASSSRQGDYEQYF.

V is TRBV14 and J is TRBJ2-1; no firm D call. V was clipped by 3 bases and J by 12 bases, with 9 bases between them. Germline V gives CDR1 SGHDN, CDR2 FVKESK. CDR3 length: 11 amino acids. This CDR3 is CASSQWAPQFF. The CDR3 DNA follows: TGTGCCAGCAGCCAGTGGGCTCCGCAGTTCTTC. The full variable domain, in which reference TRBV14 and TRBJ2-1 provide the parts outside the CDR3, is EAGVTQFPSHSVIEKGQTVTLRCDPISGHDNLYWYRRVMGKEIKFLLHFVKESKQDESGMPNNRFLAERTGGTYSTLKVQPAELEDSGVYFCASSQWAPQFFGPGTRLTVL.

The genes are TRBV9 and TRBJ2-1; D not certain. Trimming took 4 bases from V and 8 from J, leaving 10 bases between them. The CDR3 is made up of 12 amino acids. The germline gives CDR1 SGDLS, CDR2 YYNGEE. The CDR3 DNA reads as TGTGCCAGCAGCCAAACGCAGCATGAGCAGTTCTTC. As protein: CASSQTQHEQFF.

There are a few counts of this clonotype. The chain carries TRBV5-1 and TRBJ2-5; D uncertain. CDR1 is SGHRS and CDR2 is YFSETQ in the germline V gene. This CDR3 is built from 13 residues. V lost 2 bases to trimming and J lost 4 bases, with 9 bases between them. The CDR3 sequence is CASSFMDGETQYF. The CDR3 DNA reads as TGCGCCAGCAGCTTCATGGACGGAGAGACCCAGTACTTC.

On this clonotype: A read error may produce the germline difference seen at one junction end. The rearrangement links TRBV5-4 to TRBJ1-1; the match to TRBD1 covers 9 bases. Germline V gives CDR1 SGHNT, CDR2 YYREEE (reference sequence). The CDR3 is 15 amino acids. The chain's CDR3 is CASTTGQGLKTEAFF. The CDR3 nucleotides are TGTGCCAGCACCACGGGACAGGGATTGAAGACTGAAGCTTTCTTT.

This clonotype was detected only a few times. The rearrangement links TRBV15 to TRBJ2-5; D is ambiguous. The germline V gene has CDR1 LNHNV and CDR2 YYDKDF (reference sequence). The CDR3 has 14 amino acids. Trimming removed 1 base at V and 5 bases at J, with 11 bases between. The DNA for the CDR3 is TGTGCCACCAGCAGAGTGGGAAATGGGGAGACCCAGTACTTC. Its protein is CATSRVGNGETQYF.

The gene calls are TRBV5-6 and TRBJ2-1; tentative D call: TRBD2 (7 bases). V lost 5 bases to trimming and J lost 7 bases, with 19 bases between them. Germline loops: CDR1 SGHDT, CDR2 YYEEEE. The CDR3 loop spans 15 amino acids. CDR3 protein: CASRALPRGANEQFF. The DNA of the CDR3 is TGTGCCAGCAGGGCCCTGCCTCGGGGGGCGAATGAGCAGTTCTTC.

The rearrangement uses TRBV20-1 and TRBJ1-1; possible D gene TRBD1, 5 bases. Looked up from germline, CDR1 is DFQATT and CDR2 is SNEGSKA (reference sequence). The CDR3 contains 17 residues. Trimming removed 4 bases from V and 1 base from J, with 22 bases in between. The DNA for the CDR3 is TGCAGTGCTATCTCGTGGGCTACAGGTTTTCGGAACACTGAAGCTTTCTTT. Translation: CSAISWATGFRNTEAFF.